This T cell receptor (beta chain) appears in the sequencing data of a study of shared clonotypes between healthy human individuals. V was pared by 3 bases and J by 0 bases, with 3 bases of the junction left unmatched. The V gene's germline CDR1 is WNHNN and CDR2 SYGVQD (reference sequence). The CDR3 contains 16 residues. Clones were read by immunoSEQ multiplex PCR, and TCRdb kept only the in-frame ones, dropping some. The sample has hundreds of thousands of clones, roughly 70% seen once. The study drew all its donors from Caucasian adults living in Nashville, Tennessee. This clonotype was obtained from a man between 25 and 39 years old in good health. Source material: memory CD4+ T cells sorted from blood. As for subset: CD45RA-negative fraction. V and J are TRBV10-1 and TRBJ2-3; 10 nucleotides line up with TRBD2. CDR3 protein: CASSEGLAASTDTQYF. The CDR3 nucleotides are TGCGCCAGCAGTGAAGGACTAGCGGCTAGCACAGATACGCAGTATTTT.